This passage covers 17 T cell receptor beta chains from one sample sequenced in a study of T cells in Graves' hyperthyroidism and ophthalmopathy. Amplified TCR beta CDR3 regions came from RNA transcripts. Carried out on the TCR CDR3, a first-round RT-PCR used the HTBI primer set. A single record per CDR3 protein comes from TCRdb applying MiXCR to the multiplex PCR reads. The profile shows over 300,000 distinct CDR3 sequences, roughly an eighth of them singletons. The sample was blood. The receptors were gathered from a woman aged 40 to 49 with Graves' ophthalmopathy.

The table lists this clonotype with a few counts. Since a much larger clone is just one base distant, this may be a read error. The chain joins TRBV25-1 to TRBJ1-1; D might be TRBD1 (5 bases). Germline-derived CDR1 and CDR2 are MGHDK and SYGVNS. V was clipped by 3 bases and J by 6 bases, with 11 bases between them. The CDR3 totals 13 residues. In DNA, the CDR3 is TGTGCCAGCAGTGACAGGGTGGGGGCTGAAGCTTTCTTT. Its translation is CASSDRVGAEAFF.

This clonotype occurred many times. The CDR3 DNA is TGCGCCAGCAGCCCAACCGGTGAGGGACTCGATACGCAGTATTTT. Translating it yields CASSPTGEGLDTQYF. The chain carries TRBV5-1 and TRBJ2-3; TRBD2 might be the D (6 bases). Trimming took off 4 bases at V and 6 bases at J, with 18 bases between the two ends. The CDR3 loop spans 15 amino acids. Per the germline V gene, CDR1 is SGHRS and CDR2 is YFSETQ.

In its sample, this clonotype was seen many times. V gene TRBV20-1 combines with J gene TRBJ2-1; 12 bases are a match to TRBD2. This CDR3 comprises 16 residues. Germline assignment: CDR1 DFQATT and CDR2 SNEGSKA (reference sequence). The V gene end was trimmed by 0 bases and the J gene end by 6 bases; junction bases not matched to a gene: 6. The CDR3 protein is CSARETSSGRANEQFF. The CDR3 coding sequence is TGCAGTGCTAGAGAGACGTCTAGCGGGAGGGCCAATGAGCAGTTCTTC.

The CDR3 DNA reads TGTGCCAGCAGTTTAGGTACAGGCGTGAACACTGAAGCTTTCTTT. Amino acids: CASSLGTGVNTEAFF. The rearrangement uses TRBV12-3 or TRBV12-4 and TRBJ1-1, with a tentative D call TRBD1 (5 bases). The CDR3 has 15 residues. The V gene lost 1 base and the J gene lost 0 bases, with 9 bases spanning the gap.

This clonotype was seen many times. This chain uses TRBV24-1 with TRBJ1-2; D unresolved. Germline lookup yields CDR1 KGHDR and CDR2 SFDVKD. The CDR3 extends over 11 amino acids. The V end was cut by 0 bases, the J end by 7 bases, with 2 bases between. CDR3 protein: CATSDLFGYTF. The CDR3 DNA sequence: TGTGCCACCAGTGATTTGTTTGGCTACACCTTC.

This clonotype has more than one count but fewer than ten. This chain links TRBV20-1 with TRBJ2-7; D gene unclear. The CDR3 loop spans 12 amino acids. Germline V gene data show CDR1 as DFQATT and CDR2 as SNEGSKA (reference sequence). V was shortened by 5 bases and J by 6 bases, with 14 bases between the two germline ends. The CDR3 region has the DNA TGCAGTGCTTCCGCGCCCTGGTTCGAGCAGTACTTC. Its protein is CSASAPWFEQYF.

At least ten counts were recorded for this clonotype. The chain couples TRBV7-9 to TRBJ1-1, with D perhaps TRBD1 (6 bases). This CDR3 region has 16 residues. With 3 bases removed from V and 0 bases from J, the gap between germline ends came to 14 bases. In germline, CDR1 is SEHNR, CDR2 FQNEAQ (reference sequence). CDR3 nucleotides: TGTGCCAGCAGCTTTTCGGGGGCCGTTATGAACACTGAAGCTTTCTTT. It yields the protein CASSFSGAVMNTEAFF.

V usage is TRBV7-9 and J usage is TRBJ2-5, with TRBD2 as a possible D gene (5 bases). V was cut by 6 bases and J by 4 bases, with 15 bases left in between. CDR1 and CDR2 (germline): SEHNR, FQNEAQ (reference sequence). The CDR3 is 14 residues long. In nucleotides, the CDR3 is TGTGCCAGCAGTCCTCCGTTTCGGGGAGAGACCCAGTACTTC. This translates into CASSPPFRGETQYF.

This clonotype was detected many times. The V call is TRBV7-2, the J call TRBJ1-1; TRBD1 matches at 7 bases. The CDR3 contains 13 residues. Trimming cost V 1 base and J 10 bases; bases outside gene matches: 6. Germline V gene data show CDR1 as SGHTA and CDR2 as FQGNSA. DNA for the CDR3: TGTGCCAGCAGCTTAGAAGGGGGCAGGGGAGCTTTCTTT. Amino acids: CASSLEGGRGAFF.

This clonotype was counted many times. The V and J genes are TRBV27 and TRBJ2-7; no clear D gene. Trimming stripped 3 bases from V and 6 bases from J, with 6 bases between. Germline CDR1 MNHEY, CDR2 SMNVEV (reference sequence). The CDR3 extends over 11 amino acids. The CDR3 loop is CASSFWPEQYF. In DNA, the CDR3 is TGTGCCAGCAGTTTTTGGCCCGAGCAGTACTTC.

Ten or more counts support this clonotype. The chain employs TRBV28 and TRBJ2-4; TRBD1 might be the D (6 bases). Deletions cut 3 bases from V and 3 bases from J, with 15 bases between. CDR1 and CDR2 (germline): MDHEN, SYDVKM. CDR3 length equals 16 residues. This chain's CDR3 is CASSLAVGQGKNIQYF. In DNA form, the CDR3 reads TGTGCCAGCAGTTTGGCGGTGGGACAAGGCAAAAACATTCAGTACTTC.

The chain joins TRBV20-1 to TRBJ1-1, with TRBD1 matching over 8 bases. V lost 0 bases and J lost 4; bases outside the gene matches: 7. Germline lookup yields CDR1 DFQATT and CDR2 SNEGSKA (reference sequence). CDR3 size: 15 residues. As DNA, the CDR3 is TGCAGTGCTAGAGATCATATAACAGGGGGCACTGAAGCTTTCTTT. Translated: CSARDHITGGTEAFF.

This clonotype has a count of ten or more. The V gene is TRBV15, the J gene TRBJ2-1, with 8 bases matching TRBD2. The CDR3 totals 13 residues. The V segment lost 5 bases and the J segment 9 bases; nucleotides outside the gene matches: 6. Per germline, CDR1 LNHNV and CDR2 YYDKDF (reference sequence). The DNA for the CDR3 is TGTGCCACCAGCGGAATACTAGCGGCTGAGCAGTTCTTC. Amino acids: CATSGILAAEQFF.

This rearrangement joins TRBV28 to TRBJ2-7; a possible D gene is TRBD2 (5 bases). V was trimmed by 6 bases and J by 8 bases, leaving 20 bases between them. The CDR3 runs 14 residues. The V gene's germline CDR1 is MDHEN and CDR2 SYDVKM. The CDR3 loop reads CASRSEGGLKKQYF. The CDR3 DNA sequence: TGTGCCAGCAGAAGTGAGGGCGGCCTAAAGAAGCAGTACTTC.

Many counts were recorded for this clonotype. This chain uses TRBV3-1 with TRBJ2-7; TRBD1 is a possible D gene (6 bases). Germline V gene sequence: CDR1 LGHDT, CDR2 YNNKEL (reference sequence). CDR3 length: 18 amino acids. V was cut by 0 bases and J by 2 bases, with 20 bases left in between. CDR3 in DNA: TGTGCCAGCAGCCAAGACCTGGTGGGGGCCACAGGGACCTACGAGCAGTACTTC. This gives the protein CASSQDLVGATGTYEQYF.

In regard to this clonotype: At one boundary the junction diverges from the germline segment, which might be a read error. This rearrangement joins TRBV2 to TRBJ1-5; 8 bases match TRBD1. The germline gives CDR1 SNHLY, CDR2 FYNNEI. The CDR3 runs 15 residues. The CDR3 bases are TGTGCCAGCAGGGAAGACAGGGGTCCGAATCAGCCCCAGCATTTT. Protein sequence: CASREDRGPNQPQHF.

This clonotype has a count of ten or more. The chain combines TRBV6-1 with TRBJ1-6; weak D call: TRBD1 (6 bases). This CDR3 comprises 12 residues. V lost 6 bases, J lost 8 bases, and 8 bases lay in between. CDR1 is MNHNS, CDR2 SASEGT, per germline. Here the CDR3 reads CASSYRDSPLHF. The CDR3 DNA is TGTGCCAGCAGCTACAGGGATTCACCCCTCCACTTT.